The next 12 T cell receptor beta chains were all read from a single sample in a study of OX40 agonist ivuxolimab in advanced cancers. Only in-frame clones appear in the TCRdb table, and some are missing; sequencing was by immunoSEQ multiplex PCR. The table has 30,000 to 40,000 clones, approximately 89% seen once; the top ten hold roughly 9.1%. Sequencing used CD4+ or CD8+ T cells sorted from blood, obtained in a trial of the OX40 agonist ivuxolimab. Receptors were obtained from an adult with an advanced solid tumor such as melanoma, head and neck, liver or kidney cancer.

This rearrangement joins TRBV10-2 to TRBJ1-2, with D possibly TRBD1 on 5 matching bases. The CDR3 sequence is 16 residues long. V lost 2 bases, J lost 5 bases, and 18 bases lay in between. CDR1 is WSHSY and CDR2 is SAAADI in the germline V gene. The CDR3 nucleotides are TGCGCCAGCAGTGAGCTCGGGGGAAGGCGTAAATATGGCTACACCTTC. Protein sequence: CASSELGGRRKYGYTF.

The V call is TRBV11-3, the J call TRBJ2-3; no clear D. The germline V gene encodes CDR1 SGHNT and CDR2 YENEEA. Trimming took 5 bases from V and 7 from J, leaving 13 bases between them. The CDR3 is made up of 13 amino acids. In nucleotides, the CDR3 is TGTGCCAGCAGCCCTCTTTTGGGGAATACGCAGTATTTT. As protein: CASSPLLGNTQYF.

This clone is a singleton in its sample. The chain links TRBV6-5 to TRBJ2-7; 9 bases align to TRBD1. CDR1 and CDR2 from the germline V gene are MNHEY and SVGAGI. The CDR3 length is 15 residues. The V segment lost 2 bases and the J segment 3 bases; nucleotides outside the gene matches: 5. CDR3 residues: CASSYASGQGYEQYF. The CDR3 DNA reads TGTGCCAGCAGTTACGCCTCGGGACAGGGCTACGAGCAGTACTTC.

The rearrangement joins TRBV5-4 to TRBJ1-4, with TRBD1 as a possible D gene (6 bases). Germline values: CDR1 SGHNT, CDR2 YYREEE (reference sequence). Trimming took 4 bases from V and 1 from J, leaving 8 bases between them. The CDR3 runs to 14 residues. The CDR3 DNA reads as TGTGCCAGCAGCGTGGACAGAACTAATGAAAAACTGTTTTTT. Translating it yields CASSVDRTNEKLFF.

The CDR3 here is CASSLGLAGTQETQYF. The CDR3 DNA sequence: TGTGCCAGCAGCTTAGGGCTAGCCGGTACTCAAGAGACCCAGTACTTC. The rearrangement uses TRBV5-4 and TRBJ2-5; D possibly corresponds to TRBD2 (5 bases). Germline loops: CDR1 SGHNT, CDR2 YYREEE (reference sequence). This CDR3 comprises 16 residues. Between the trimmed V and J ends, which lost 2 bases and 2 bases, there was a span of 16 bases.

This clone is judged medium-sized (0.01 to 0.1%). The V gene is TRBV29-1, the J gene TRBJ1-1, with D tentatively TRBD1 (6 bases). The CDR3 runs 16 residues. The V end lost 2 bases, the J end lost 0 bases, and 16 bases lay between the germline ends. Germline values: CDR1 SQVTM, CDR2 ANQGSEA. CDR3 coding DNA: TGCAGCGTTGAACCCATGAGGGGGGGAATGAACACTGAAGCTTTCTTT. Its translation is CSVEPMRGGMNTEAFF.

The gene calls are TRBV18 and TRBJ2-1; no clear D. The CDR3 loop spans 12 amino acids. CDR1 and CDR2 from the germline V gene are KGHSH and LQKENI. The V end was cut by 0 bases, the J end by 9 bases, with 6 bases between. The CDR3 DNA is TGTGCCAGCTCACCACCAGGCCGTGAGCAGTTCTTC. This translates into CASSPPGREQFF.

V and J are TRBV6-6 and TRBJ2-7; 8 bases match TRBD1. The CDR3 totals 16 residues. Per the germline V gene, CDR1 is MNHNY and CDR2 is SVGAGI (reference sequence). J lost 1 base, V lost 0 bases, and 5 bases had no gene match. CDR3 sequence: CASSYSTGTGSYEQYF. CDR3 in DNA: TGTGCCAGCAGTTACTCTACCGGGACAGGTTCCTACGAGCAGTACTTC.

The chain links TRBV7-2 to TRBJ2-2; D unresolved. This CDR3 is 13 amino acids long. With 5 bases removed from V and 2 bases from J, the gap between germline ends came to 6 bases. Germline loops: CDR1 SGHTA, CDR2 FQGNSA. The CDR3 sequence: CASSHSNTGELFF. CDR3 nucleotide sequence: TGTGCCAGCAGCCACTCAAACACCGGGGAGCTGTTTTTT.

The rearrangement links TRBV5-1 to TRBJ1-2; D is unclear. Germline lookup yields CDR1 SGHRS and CDR2 YFSETQ. This CDR3 has 16 residues. V was trimmed by 0 bases and J by 7 bases, leaving 19 bases between them. CDR3 loop: CASSLGGLLTGGGYTF. CDR3 nucleotide sequence: TGCGCCAGCAGCTTGGGAGGACTTCTTACTGGAGGTGGCTACACCTTC.

The rearrangement uses TRBV9 and TRBJ2-2; 9 bases line up with TRBD1. This CDR3 is 16 amino acids long. Germline-derived CDR1 and CDR2 are SGDLS and YYNGEE. V trimming: 4 bases; J trimming: 0 bases; junction bases outside the gene matches: 4. Here the CDR3 DNA reads TGTGCCAGCAGCATACAGGGGGCCGCGAACACCGGGGAGCTGTTTTTT. Translation: CASSIQGAANTGELFF.

The chain couples TRBV11-1 to TRBJ1-1; D is uncertain. Trimming pared 3 bases from V and 6 bases from J, leaving 14 bases between. This CDR3 spans 14 amino acids. Germline V CDR1 and CDR2: SGHAT, FQDESV (reference sequence). CDR3 DNA: TGTGCCAGCAGCTTTTCCGGGCGAGTCGCTGAAGCTTTCTTT. It is translated as CASSFSGRVAEAFF.